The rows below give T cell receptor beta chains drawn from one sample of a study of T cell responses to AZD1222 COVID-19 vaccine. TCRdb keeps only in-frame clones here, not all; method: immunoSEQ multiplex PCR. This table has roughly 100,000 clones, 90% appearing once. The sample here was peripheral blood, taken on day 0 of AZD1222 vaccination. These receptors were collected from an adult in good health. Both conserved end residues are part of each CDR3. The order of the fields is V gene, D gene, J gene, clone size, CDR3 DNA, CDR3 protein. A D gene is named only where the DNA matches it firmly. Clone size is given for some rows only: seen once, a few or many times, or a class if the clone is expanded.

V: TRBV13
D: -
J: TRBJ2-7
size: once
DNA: TGTGCCAGCAGCCCCGGGAGCTACGAGCAGTACTTC
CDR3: CASSPGSYEQYF

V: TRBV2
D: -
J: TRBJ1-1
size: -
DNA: TGTGCCAGCAAGACCAGGACTGAAGCTTTCTTT
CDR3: CASKTRTEAFF

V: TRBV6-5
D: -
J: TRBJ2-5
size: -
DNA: TGTGCCAGCAGTTACGGGGCGACGACCCAGTACTTC
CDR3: CASSYGATTQYF

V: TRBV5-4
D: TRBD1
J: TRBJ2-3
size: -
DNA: TGTGCCAGCAGCCTGGGACAGGGGGCTGGAGATACGCAGTATTTT
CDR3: CASSLGQGAGDTQYF

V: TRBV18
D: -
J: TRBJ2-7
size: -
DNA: TGTGCCAGCTCGCGGAACAGGGTTCTCGAGCAGTACTTC
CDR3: CASSRNRVLEQYF

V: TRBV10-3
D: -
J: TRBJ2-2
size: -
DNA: TGTGCCATCAGAACAGGGAAGGCGAACACCGGGGAGCTGTTTTTT
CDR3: CAIRTGKANTGELFF

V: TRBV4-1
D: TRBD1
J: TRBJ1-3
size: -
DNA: TGCGCCAGCAGCCAAGATCCCCCAGACAGGGGACGAAACACCATATATTTT
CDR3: CASSQDPPDRGRNTIYF

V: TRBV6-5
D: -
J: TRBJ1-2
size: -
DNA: TGTGCCAGCAGTTACTCGGGTCAAGGAGGCTACACCTTC
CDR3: CASSYSGQGGYTF

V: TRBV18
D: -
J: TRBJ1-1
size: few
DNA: TGTGCCAGCTCCCCCACGGGGCTGAACACTGAAGCTTTCTTT
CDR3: CASSPTGLNTEAFF

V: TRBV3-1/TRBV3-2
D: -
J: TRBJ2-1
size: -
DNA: TGTGCCAGCAGCCAAGAGGACTACAATGAGCAGTTCTTC
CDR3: CASSQEDYNEQFF

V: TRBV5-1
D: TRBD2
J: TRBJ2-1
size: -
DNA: TGCGCCAGCAGCTGGACTAGCGGGGATTACAATGAGCAGTTCTTC
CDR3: CASSWTSGDYNEQFF

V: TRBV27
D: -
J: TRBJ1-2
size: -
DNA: TGTGCCAGCAGTCGGCGTACAGGGATCTATGGCTACACCTTC
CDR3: CASSRRTGIYGYTF

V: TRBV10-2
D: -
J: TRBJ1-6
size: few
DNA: TGCGCCAGCAGTGAGTGGGGGAGCTCCTATAATTCACCCCTCCACTTT
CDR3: CASSEWGSSYNSPLHF

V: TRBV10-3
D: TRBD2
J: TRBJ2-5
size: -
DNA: TGTGCCATCAGTGAATGGACTAGCGGGAAAGAGACCCAGTACTTC
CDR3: CAISEWTSGKETQYF

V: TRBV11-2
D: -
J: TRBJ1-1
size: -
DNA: TGTGCCAGCAGCTTATTCTCCTCCACTGAAGCTTTCTTT
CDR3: CASSLFSSTEAFF

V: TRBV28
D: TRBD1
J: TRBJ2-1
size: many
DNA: TGTGCCAGCAGTCCGACAGGGGGGAGCTCCTACAATGAGCAGTTCTTC
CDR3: CASSPTGGSSYNEQFF

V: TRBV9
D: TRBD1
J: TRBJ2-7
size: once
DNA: TGTGCCAGCAGCACTGGACAGGGCCTCACCTACGAGCAGTACTTC
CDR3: CASSTGQGLTYEQYF

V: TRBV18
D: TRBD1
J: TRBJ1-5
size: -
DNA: TGTGCCAGCTCTTCGAGGGACAGGGCCCTTAGCAATCAGCCCCAGCATTTT
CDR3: CASSSRDRALSNQPQHF

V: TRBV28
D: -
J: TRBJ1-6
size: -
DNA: TGTGCCAGCAGCCTCGGGACTCCTGGGAGGGCACCCCTCCACTTT
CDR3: CASSLGTPGRAPLHF

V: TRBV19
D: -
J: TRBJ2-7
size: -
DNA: TGTGCCACTCGGACAAGCACCTACGAGCAGTACTTC
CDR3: CATRTSTYEQYF

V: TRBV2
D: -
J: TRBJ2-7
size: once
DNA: TGTGCCACCGCAAGCGACAGTACCTACGAGCAGTACTTC
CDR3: CATASDSTYEQYF

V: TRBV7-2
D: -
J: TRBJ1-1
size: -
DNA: TGTGCCAGCAGCTCAACAGGGATTAACACTGAAGCTTTCTTT
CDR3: CASSSTGINTEAFF

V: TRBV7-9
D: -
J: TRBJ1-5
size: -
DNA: TGTGCCAGCAGCTCACGAGGGGAAGGGCAGCCCCAGCATTTT
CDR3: CASSSRGEGQPQHF

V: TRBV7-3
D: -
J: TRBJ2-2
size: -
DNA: TGTGCCAGCAGCTTAAGGCGGGAGAACACCGGGGAGCTGTTTTTT
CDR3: CASSLRRENTGELFF

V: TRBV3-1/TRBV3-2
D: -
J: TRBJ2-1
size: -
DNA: TGTGCCAGCAGCGTTGCGAGTCCCATTTCCTTCCGAAATGAGCAGTTCTTC
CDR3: CASSVASPISFRNEQFF

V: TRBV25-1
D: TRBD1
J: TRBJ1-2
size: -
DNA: TGTGCCAGCAGTGGAGGGGACAGTGGTGGCTACACCTTC
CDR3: CASSGGDSGGYTF

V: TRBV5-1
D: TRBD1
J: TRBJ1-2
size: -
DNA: TGCGCCAGCAGCTTTTTCGGGACAGGGTTTGGAGCTAACTATGGCTACACCTTC
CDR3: CASSFFGTGFGANYGYTF

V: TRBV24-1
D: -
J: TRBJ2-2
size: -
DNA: TGTGCCACCAGTGATTCCCTCGGCACCGGGGAGCTGTTTTTT
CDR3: CATSDSLGTGELFF

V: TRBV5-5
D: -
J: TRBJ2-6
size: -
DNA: TGTGCCAGCAGCCCAGGCGGATCTGGGGCCAACGTCCTGACTTTC
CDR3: CASSPGGSGANVLTF